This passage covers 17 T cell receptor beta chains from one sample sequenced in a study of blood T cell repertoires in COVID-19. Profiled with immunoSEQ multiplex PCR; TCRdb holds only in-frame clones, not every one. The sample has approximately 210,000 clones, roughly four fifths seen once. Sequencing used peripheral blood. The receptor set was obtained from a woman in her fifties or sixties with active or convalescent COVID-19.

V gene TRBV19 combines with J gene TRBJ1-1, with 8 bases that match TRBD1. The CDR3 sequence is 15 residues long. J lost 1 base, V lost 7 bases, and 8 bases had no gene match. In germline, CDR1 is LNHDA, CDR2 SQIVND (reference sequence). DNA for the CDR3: TGTGCCAGTAAGGGAGGACAGGGATCGAACACTGAAGCTTTCTTT. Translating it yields CASKGGQGSNTEAFF.

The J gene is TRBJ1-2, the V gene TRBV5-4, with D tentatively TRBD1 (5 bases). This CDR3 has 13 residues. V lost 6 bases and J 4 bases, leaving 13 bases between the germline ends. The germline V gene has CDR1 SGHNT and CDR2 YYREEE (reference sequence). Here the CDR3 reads CASTLGGSYGYTF. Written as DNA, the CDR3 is TGTGCCAGCACCCTCGGGGGTTCCTATGGCTACACCTTC.

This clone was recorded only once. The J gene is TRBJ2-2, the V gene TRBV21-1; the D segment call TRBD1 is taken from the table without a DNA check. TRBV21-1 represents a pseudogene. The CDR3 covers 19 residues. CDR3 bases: TGTGCCAGCAGCAAAGAGAGGATTGAGGGGACAGGGGAATCCGGGGAGCTGTTTTTT. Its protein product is CASSKERIEGTGESGELFF.

Here the CDR3 reads CASSLGLAGGPFQETQYF. The CDR3 DNA reads TGTGCCAGCTCACTCGGACTAGCGGGAGGGCCTTTCCAAGAGACCCAGTACTTC. The V call is TRBV18, the J call TRBJ2-5; 15 bases fit TRBD2. This CDR3 has 18 amino acids. Trimming cost V 4 bases and J 1 base; bases outside gene matches: 7. Per the germline V gene, CDR1 is KGHSH and CDR2 is LQKENI. The complete variable domain, with remaining parts taken from reference TRBV18 and TRBJ2-5, reads NAGVMQNPRHLVRRRGQEARLRCSPMKGHSHVYWYRQLPEEGLKFMVYLQKENIIDESGMPKERFSAEFPKEGPSILRIQQVVRGDSAAYFCASSLGLAGGPFQETQYFGPGTRLLVL.

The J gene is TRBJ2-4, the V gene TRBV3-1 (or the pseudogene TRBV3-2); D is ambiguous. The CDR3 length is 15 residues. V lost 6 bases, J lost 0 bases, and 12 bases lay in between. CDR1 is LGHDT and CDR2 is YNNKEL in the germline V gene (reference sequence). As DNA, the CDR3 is TGTGCCAGCAGTCCGACATTACTAGCCAAAAACATTCAGTACTTC. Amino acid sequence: CASSPTLLAKNIQYF.

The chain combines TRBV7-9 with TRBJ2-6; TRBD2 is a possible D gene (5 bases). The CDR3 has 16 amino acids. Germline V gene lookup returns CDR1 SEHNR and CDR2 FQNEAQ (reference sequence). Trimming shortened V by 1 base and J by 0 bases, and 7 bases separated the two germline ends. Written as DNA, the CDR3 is TGTGCCAGCAGCTTAGTTGGAGGCTCTGGGGCCAACGTCCTGACTTTC. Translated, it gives CASSLVGGSGANVLTF.

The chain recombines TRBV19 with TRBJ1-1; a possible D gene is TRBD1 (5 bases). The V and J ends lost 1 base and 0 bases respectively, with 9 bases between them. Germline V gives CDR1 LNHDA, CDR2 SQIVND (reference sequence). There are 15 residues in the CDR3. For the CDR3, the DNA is TGTGCCAGTAGTATAGGTCAGGGTCTGAACACTGAAGCTTTCTTT. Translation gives CASSIGQGLNTEAFF.

In DNA form, the CDR3 reads TGTGCCAGCGTTCAAAACGCAGGGGGCAGGGAGACCCAGTACTTC. Protein sequence: CASVQNAGGRETQYF. This sequence joins TRBV2 and TRBJ2-5; 8 nucleotides line up with TRBD1. This CDR3 is built from 15 residues. CDR1 is SNHLY, CDR2 FYNNEI, per germline. Germline trimming cut 8 bases from V and 5 bases from J; bases unmatched to any gene: 13.

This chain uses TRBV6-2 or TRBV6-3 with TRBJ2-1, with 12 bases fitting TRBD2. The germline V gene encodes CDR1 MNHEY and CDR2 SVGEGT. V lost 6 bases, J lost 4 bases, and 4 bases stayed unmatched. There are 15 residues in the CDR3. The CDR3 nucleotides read TGTGCCAGCAGCCTGACTAGCGGGGGATACAATGAGCAGTTCTTC. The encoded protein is CASSLTSGGYNEQFF.

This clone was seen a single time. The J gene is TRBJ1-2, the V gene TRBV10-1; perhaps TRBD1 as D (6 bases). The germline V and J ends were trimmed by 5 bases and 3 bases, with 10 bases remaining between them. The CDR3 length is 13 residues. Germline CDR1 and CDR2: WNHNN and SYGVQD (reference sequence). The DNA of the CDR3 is TGCGCCAGCAGTACAGGGTTTGACTATGGCTACACCTTC. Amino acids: CASSTGFDYGYTF.

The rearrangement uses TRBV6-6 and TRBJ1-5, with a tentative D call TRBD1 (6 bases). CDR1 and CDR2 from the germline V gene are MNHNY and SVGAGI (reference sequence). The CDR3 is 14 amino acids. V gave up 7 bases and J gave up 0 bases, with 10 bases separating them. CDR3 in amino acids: CASTPDSSNQPQHF. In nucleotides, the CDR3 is TGTGCCAGCACCCCGGACAGTAGCAATCAGCCCCAGCATTTT.

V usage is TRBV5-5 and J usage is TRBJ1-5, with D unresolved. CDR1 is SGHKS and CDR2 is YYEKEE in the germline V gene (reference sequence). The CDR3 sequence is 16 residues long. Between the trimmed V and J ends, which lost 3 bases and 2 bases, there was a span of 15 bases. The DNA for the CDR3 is TGTGCCAGCAGCTACTTCCCGAGCCTCGGCAATCAGCCCCAGCATTTT. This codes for CASSYFPSLGNQPQHF. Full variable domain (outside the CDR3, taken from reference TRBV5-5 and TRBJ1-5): DAGVTQSPTHLIKTRGQQVTLRCSPISGHKSVSWYQQVLGQGPQFIFQYYEKEERGRGNFPDRFSARQFPNYSSELNVNALLLGDSALYLCASSYFPSLGNQPQHFGDGTRLSIL.

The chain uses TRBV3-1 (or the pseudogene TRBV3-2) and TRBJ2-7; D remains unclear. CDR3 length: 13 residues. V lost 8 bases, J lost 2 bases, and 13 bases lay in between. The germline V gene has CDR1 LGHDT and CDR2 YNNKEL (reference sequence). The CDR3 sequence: CASSLRVTYEQYF. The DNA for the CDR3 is TGTGCCAGCTCCCTCCGGGTGACCTACGAGCAGTACTTC.

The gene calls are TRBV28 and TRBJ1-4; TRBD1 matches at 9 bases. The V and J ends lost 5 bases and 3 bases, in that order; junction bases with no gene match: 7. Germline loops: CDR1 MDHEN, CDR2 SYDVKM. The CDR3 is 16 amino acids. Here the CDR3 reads CASSPGTGSPNEKLFF. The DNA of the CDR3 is TGTGCCAGCAGTCCCGGGACAGGGTCACCTAATGAAAAACTGTTTTTT.

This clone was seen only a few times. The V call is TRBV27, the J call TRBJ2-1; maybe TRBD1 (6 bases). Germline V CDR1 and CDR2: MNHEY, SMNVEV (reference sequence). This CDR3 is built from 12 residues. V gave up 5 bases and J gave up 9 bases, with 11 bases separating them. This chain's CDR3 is CASSRTAGEQFF. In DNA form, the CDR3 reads TGTGCCAGCAGTCGGACAGCCGGTGAGCAGTTCTTC.

CDR3 loop: CASSSDRGSPLHF. Here the CDR3 DNA reads TGCGCCAGCAGCTCGGACAGGGGGTCACCCCTCCACTTT. The chain recombines TRBV5-1 with TRBJ1-6; 10 nucleotides agree with TRBD1. J gave up 10 bases and V 3 bases, and 1 base lay outside the gene matches. Germline loops: CDR1 SGHRS, CDR2 YFSETQ. CDR3 length equals 13 residues.

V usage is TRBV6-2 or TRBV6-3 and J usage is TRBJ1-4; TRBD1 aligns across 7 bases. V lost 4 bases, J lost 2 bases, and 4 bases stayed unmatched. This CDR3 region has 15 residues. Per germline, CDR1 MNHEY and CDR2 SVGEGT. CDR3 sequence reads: CASSSTGQTNEKLFF. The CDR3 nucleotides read TGTGCCAGCAGTTCCACGGGACAGACTAATGAAAAACTGTTTTTT.